Shown below are 6 T cell receptor beta chains from a single sample sequenced in a study of beta chain features in type 1 diabetes. Every isolated RNA sample was fully reverse transcribed, so sequencing captured expressed TCRB transcripts. Produced via immunoSEQ multiplex PCR; TCRdb's table is partial and in-frame only. The sample contains tens of thousands of clones, roughly 30% of which appear only once. The sample consisted of stem cell memory CD4+ T cells from blood. The source is a woman between 18 and 29 years old in good health.

A single count supports this clone. The chain combines TRBV9 with TRBJ2-5, with D possibly matching TRBD1 (6 bases). The CDR3 is 16 amino acids. Germline CDR1 reads SGDLS; CDR2 reads YYNGEE. V was trimmed by 4 bases and J by 4 bases, leaving 20 bases between them. Written as DNA, the CDR3 is TGTGCCAGCAGCTTCCAGGGGCGCAATTATGGAGAGACCCAGTACTTC. Encoded protein: CASSFQGRNYGETQYF.

The gene calls are TRBV11-2 and TRBJ2-7; TRBD2 aligns across 15 bases. Germline V gene lookup returns CDR1 SGHAT and CDR2 FQNNGV. Losses at the gene ends were 5 bases for V and 5 bases for J; bases not matched to a gene: 4. The CDR3 extends over 15 amino acids. DNA of the CDR3: TGTGCCAGCAGCGCGGGACTAGCGGGGGGCCACGAGCAGTACTTC. Its protein product is CASSAGLAGGHEQYF. Based on the CDR3 plus reference TRBV11-2 and TRBJ2-7, the full variable domain is EAGVAQSPRYKIIEKRQSVAFWCNPISGHATLYWYQQILGQGPKLLIQFQNNGVVDDSQLPKDRFSAERLKGVDSTLKIQPAKLEDSAVYLCASSAGLAGGHEQYFGPGTRLTVT.

In its sample, this clone was seen many times. The chain links TRBV7-9 to TRBJ2-3; D unclear. The CDR3 covers 12 residues. V was trimmed by 7 bases and J by 0 bases, leaving 5 bases between them. CDR1 and CDR2 from the germline V gene are SEHNR and FQNEAQ (reference sequence). The chain's CDR3 is CASTPSTDTQYF. The CDR3 DNA reads as TGTGCCAGCACCCCTAGCACAGATACGCAGTATTTT. The entire variable domain, with the rest obtained from reference TRBV7-9 and TRBJ2-3, is as follows: DTGVSQNPRHKITKRGQNVTFRCDPISEHNRLYWYRQTLGQGPEFLTYFQNEAQLEKSRLLSDRFSAERPKGSFSTLEIQRTEQGDSAMYLCASTPSTDTQYFGPGTRLTVL.

This clone was counted a few times. The chain is built from TRBV7-2 and TRBJ2-7; 8 nucleotides agree with TRBD1. The junction had 4 bases not matched to a gene; V was cut back by 1 base and J by 2 bases. Germline-derived CDR1 and CDR2 are SGHTA and FQGNSA. CDR3 length: 15 residues. The DNA of the CDR3 is TGTGCCAGCAGCTTAGACAGGGGGGAACCCTACGAGCAGTACTTC. Translated: CASSLDRGEPYEQYF.

The V gene is TRBV11-2, the J gene TRBJ2-3; 9 bases map to TRBD2. V was pared by 6 bases and J by 6 bases, with 10 bases of the junction left unmatched. The CDR3 spans 15 residues. From germline, CDR1 is SGHAT and CDR2 FQNNGV. CDR3 nucleotide sequence: TGTGCCAGCAGGGATAGAGTAGCGGGGGCCGATACGCAGTATTTT. This codes for CASRDRVAGADTQYF.

CDR3 DNA: TGTGCCAGCAGCTTGAGGGACTACCCCTACAATGAGCAGTTCTTC. This encodes CASSLRDYPYNEQFF. The chain couples TRBV7-9 to TRBJ2-1, with TRBD2 matching over 7 bases. CDR1 SEHNR and CDR2 FQNEAQ come from the germline V gene (reference sequence). The junction had 4 bases not matched to a gene; V was cut back by 3 bases and J by 2 bases. The CDR3 has 15 residues.